This T cell receptor beta chain was identified during a study of blood T cell repertoires in COVID-19. Authors' analysis steps: The authors estimated nucleated cell counts from reference gene primer amplification. Sequencing used immunoSEQ multiplex PCR; TCRdb keeps in-frame clones, though not all of them. V and J calls and clone size are as listed in that table; D and trimming were resolved from the DNA. The table records around 260,000 clones, around 88% of them present only once. Germline V lookup: CDR1 LNHDA, CDR2 SQIVND (reference sequence). The CDR3 is 14 residues long. V shed 8 bases and J shed 3 bases, with 16 bases lying between them.

Sample: peripheral blood. The TCR comes from a man aged 25 to 40 with acute or convalescent COVID-19. The chain links TRBV19 to TRBJ2-5; a possible D gene is TRBD1 (5 bases). CDR3 amino acids: CASRGGAVEETQYF. In DNA form, the CDR3 reads TGTGCCAGTCGTGGTGGGGCTGTGGAAGAGACCCAGTACTTC.